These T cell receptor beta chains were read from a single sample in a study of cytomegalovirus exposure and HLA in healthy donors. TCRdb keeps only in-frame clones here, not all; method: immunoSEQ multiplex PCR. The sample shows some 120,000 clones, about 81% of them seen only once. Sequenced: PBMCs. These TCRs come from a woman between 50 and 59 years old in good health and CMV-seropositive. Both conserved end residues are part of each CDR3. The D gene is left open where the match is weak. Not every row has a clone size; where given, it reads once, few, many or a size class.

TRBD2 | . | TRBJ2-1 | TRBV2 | TGTGCCAGCAGAGGACTAGCGGGGTACAATGAGCAGTTCTTC | CASRGLAGYNEQFF
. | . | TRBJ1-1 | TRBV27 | TGTGCCAGCAGCCATAACAGGGTTTTAAGCACTGAAGCTTTCTTT | CASSHNRVLSTEAFF
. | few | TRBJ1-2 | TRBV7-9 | TGTGCCAGCAGCTTAGCGAGGGACTATGGCTACACCTTC | CASSLARDYGYTF
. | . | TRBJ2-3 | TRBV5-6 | TGTGCCAGCAGACCCTCTGGCAGGGGATGGACAGATACGCAGTATTTT | CASRPSGRGWTDTQYF
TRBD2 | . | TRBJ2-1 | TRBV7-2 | TGTGCCAGCAGCTTTAGACTAGCGGGAGCCCCTCGGCAGTTCTTC | CASSFRLAGAPRQFF
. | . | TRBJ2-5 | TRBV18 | TGTGCCAGCTCACAAAGAGGTGGCCCGGCCGAAGAGACCCAGTACTTC | CASSQRGGPAEETQYF
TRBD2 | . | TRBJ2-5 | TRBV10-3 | TGTGCCATCAGTGAGGGACTAGCGGGAGTTGAGACCCAGTACTTC | CAISEGLAGVETQYF
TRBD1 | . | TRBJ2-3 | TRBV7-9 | TGTGCCAGCAGCCCCCAAGGAGGACAGGGATGGTCGTATTTT | CASSPQGGQGWSYF
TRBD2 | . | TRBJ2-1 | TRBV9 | TGTGCCAGCAGCCTATCAGCGGGGGGGCCCGGCAATGAGCAGTTCTTC | CASSLSAGGPGNEQFF
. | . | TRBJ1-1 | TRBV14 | TGTGCCAGCAGCCCCCAGATCGACTCCTTGAACACTGAAGCTTTCTTT | CASSPQIDSLNTEAFF
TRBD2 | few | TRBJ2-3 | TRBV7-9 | TGTGCCAGCAGCGCTACACTAGCGGGAGGTGGTACGCAGTATTTT | CASSATLAGGGTQYF
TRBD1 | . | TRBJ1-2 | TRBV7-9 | TGTGCCAGCAGCTTAGGGGGGACAGACTATGGCTACACCTTC | CASSLGGTDYGYTF
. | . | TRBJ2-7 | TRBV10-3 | TGTGCCATCAGTAACCACGGAGGATCCTACGAGCAGTACTTC | CAISNHGGSYEQYF
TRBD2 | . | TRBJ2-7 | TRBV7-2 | TGTGCCAGCAGCTTAAGATCCCGCAGCGGGAACGAGCAGTACTTC | CASSLRSRSGNEQYF
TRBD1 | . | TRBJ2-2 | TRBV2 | TGTGCCAGCAGTTCCGGGACAGGGTTAGTCGGGGAGCTGTTTTTT | CASSSGTGLVGELFF
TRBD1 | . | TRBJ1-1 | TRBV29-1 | TGCAGCGTTACAGGGGGCCGGGGCGACACTGAAGCTTTCTTT | CSVTGGRGDTEAFF
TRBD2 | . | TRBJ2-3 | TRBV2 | TGTGCCACCCGGGAGGGCCCAGATACGCAGTATTTT | CATREGPDTQYF
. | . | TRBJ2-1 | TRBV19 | TGTGCCAGTAGTCTAAGCGGGCAGTACAATGAGCAGTTCTTC | CASSLSGQYNEQFF
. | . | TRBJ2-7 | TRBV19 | TGTGCCAGTAGTTTCCAGGGGGGACTCTCCTACGAGCAGTACTTC | CASSFQGGLSYEQYF
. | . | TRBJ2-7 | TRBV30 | TGTGCCTTCCTGAGGGGGATCGAGCAGTACTTC | CAFLRGIEQYF
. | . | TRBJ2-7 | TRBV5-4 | TGTGCCAGCAGCCCAATCCAGGGGCTCGGGACCTCCTACGAGCAGTACTTC | CASSPIQGLGTSYEQYF
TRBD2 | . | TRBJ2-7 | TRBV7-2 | TGTGCCAGCTCCGGCGGGGGGAGCTCCTACGAGCAGTACTTC | CASSGGGSSYEQYF
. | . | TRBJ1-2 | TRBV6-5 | TGTGCCAGCAGTGGCCGGGAGAAGACTAGGGGCTACACCTTC | CASSGREKTRGYTF
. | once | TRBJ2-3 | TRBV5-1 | TGCGCCAGCAGCTTGGGCTCCAGGGCAGATACGCAGTATTTT | CASSLGSRADTQYF
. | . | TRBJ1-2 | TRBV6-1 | TGTGCCAGCAGTCCTCGGATCGGCGGGGGCTACACCTTC | CASSPRIGGGYTF
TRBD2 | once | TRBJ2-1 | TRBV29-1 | TGCAGCGTTGACCCGGGGACTAGCTCCTACAATGAGCAGTTCTTC | CSVDPGTSSYNEQFF
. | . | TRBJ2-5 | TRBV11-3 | TGTGCCAGCAGCCCCAGACGGGAAATTCAAGAGACCCAGTACTTC | CASSPRREIQETQYF
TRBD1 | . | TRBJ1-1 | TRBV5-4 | TGTGCCAGCAGCTTTCGTTTGGGACAGGGACCCACTGAAGCTTTCTTT | CASSFRLGQGPTEAFF
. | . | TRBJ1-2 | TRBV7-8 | TGTGCCAGCAGCTTGGAGGAGGTGGGCTACACCTTC | CASSLEEVGYTF
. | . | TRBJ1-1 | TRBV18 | TGTGCCAGCTCCCCGATGGACAGCACTGAAGCTTTCTTT | CASSPMDSTEAFF
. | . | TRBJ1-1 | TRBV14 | TGTGCCAGCAGCCGATACGACAGGAACACTGAAGCTTTCTTT | CASSRYDRNTEAFF
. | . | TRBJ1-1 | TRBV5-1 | TGCGCCAGCAGCTTGGCAGCGACGGCGGGAGAAGCTTTCTTT | CASSLAATAGEAFF
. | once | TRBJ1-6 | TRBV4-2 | TGTGCCAGCAGCCTCCAGGGTTCTTCACCCCTCCACTTT | CASSLQGSSPLHF
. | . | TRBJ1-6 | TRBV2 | TGTGCCAGCAGTGAAGCGGGAGTTACAATGAGCTCCTATAATTCACCCCTCCACTTT | CASSEAGVTMSSYNSPLHF
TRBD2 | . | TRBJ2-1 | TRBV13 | TGTGCCAGCAGCTCCCCTCACGGGGGGGCTGGCAATGAGCAGTTCTTC | CASSSPHGGAGNEQFF
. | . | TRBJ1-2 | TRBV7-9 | TGTTCCAGCAGTTTTTCCCCGGGACAAAAGGTAGAGGGCTACACCTTC | CSSSFSPGQKVEGYTF
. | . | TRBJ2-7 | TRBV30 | TGTGCCTGGAGTGGGGCGGCGGGGGCGCGATACGAGCAGTACTTC | CAWSGAAGARYEQYF
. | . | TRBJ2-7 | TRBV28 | TGTGCCAGCAGTTTGACAGTTTCCTACGAGCAGTACTTC | CASSLTVSYEQYF
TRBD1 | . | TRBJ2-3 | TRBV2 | TGTGCCAGCAGTGATCAAGGGGGCCCAGATACGCAGTATTTT | CASSDQGGPDTQYF
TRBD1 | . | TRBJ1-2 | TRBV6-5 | TGTGCCAGCAGTTACCCTGGGACAGTCGAGGGTGGCTACACCTTC | CASSYPGTVEGGYTF
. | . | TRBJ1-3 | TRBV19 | TGTGCCAGTAGTCCGGGAGGGGGGGGGCTGAGTGGAAACACCATATATTTT | CASSPGGGGLSGNTIYF
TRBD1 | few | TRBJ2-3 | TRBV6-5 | TGTGCCAGCAGTTACTCTACAGGGGCTACAGATACGCAGTATTTT | CASSYSTGATDTQYF
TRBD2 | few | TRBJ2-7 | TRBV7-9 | TGTTCCAGCAGCTCGGCTAGCGGGAGGGGTTGGGGTGAGGACGAGCAGTACTTC | CSSSSASGRGWGEDEQYF
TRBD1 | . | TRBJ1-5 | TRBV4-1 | TGCGCCAGCAGCCAGGAGACAGGGGGCTATCAGCCCCAGCATTTT | CASSQETGGYQPQHF
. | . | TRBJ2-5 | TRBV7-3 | TGTGCCAGCAGCTTCGGACAGCAAGAGACCCAGTACTTC | CASSFGQQETQYF
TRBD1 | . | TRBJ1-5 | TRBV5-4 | TGTGCCAGCAGCTTTACAGGGGCGGGGAGCAATCAGCCCCAGCATTTT | CASSFTGAGSNQPQHF
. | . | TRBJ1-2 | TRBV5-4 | TGTGCCAGCAGCCCTACAGGCGGACAGCGCTATGGCTACACCTTC | CASSPTGGQRYGYTF
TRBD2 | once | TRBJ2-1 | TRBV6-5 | TGTGCCAGCAGTTTAATTCTAGCGGGGTCAAATGAGCAGTTCTTC | CASSLILAGSNEQFF